Sequencing of this T cell receptor (beta chain) was carried out in a study of blood T cell repertoires in COVID-19. Patients of the Seattle cohort, enrolled during active infection, were followed longitudinally. V trimming: 4 bases; J trimming: 4 bases; junction bases outside the gene matches: 7. Per the germline V gene, CDR1 is SGDLS and CDR2 is YYNGEE. There are 15 residues in the CDR3. TCRdb's table, derived via immunoSEQ multiplex PCR, lists solely in-frame clones and lacks some. The table lists approximately 200,000 clones, roughly 94% of them singletons. The chain couples TRBV9 to TRBJ2-5; 10 bases are shared with TRBD2. This receptor was taken from a man aged 30 to 45 with COVID-19, enrolled during active disease. Sequencing was done on a sample of peripheral blood. The CDR3 DNA reads TGTGCCAGCAGCACCCTAGCGGGGGCACGAGAGACCCAGTACTTC. As protein: CASSTLAGARETQYF.